The rows below give T cell receptor beta chains drawn from one sample of a study of T cell repertoires in cytomegalovirus infection. TCRdb itself ran the reads through MiXCR, one entry per CDR3 protein. The sample lists hundreds of thousands of distinct CDR3 sequences, less than 40% occurring once. Sequencing input: PBMCs. These receptors all stem from a human donor in good health (CMV status not recorded). Some clones in this sample may be carry-over from other donors' samples. CDR3s include the opening cysteine and the closing phenylalanine or tryptophan. Fields, in order: CDR3 protein, CDR3 DNA, D gene, J gene, V gene, clone size. A D gene is named only where the DNA matches it firmly. The size field is filled for only some rows; it gives once, few, many or a size class.

cdr3_aa: CASSSGPANSPLHF
cdr3_nt: TGTGCCAGCAGTTCGGGCCCCGCTAATTCACCCCTCCACTTT
d_call: -
j_call: TRBJ1-6
v_call: TRBV28
clone_size: -

cdr3_aa: CASSPTTGKETQYF
cdr3_nt: TGCGCCAGCAGCCCAACGACAGGGAAAGAGACCCAGTACTTC
d_call: TRBD1
j_call: TRBJ2-5
v_call: TRBV5-1
clone_size: few

cdr3_aa: CATRGGTEETQYF
cdr3_nt: TGTGCCACCAGGGGCGGGACAGAAGAGACCCAGTACTTC
d_call: -
j_call: TRBJ2-5
v_call: TRBV24-1
clone_size: few

cdr3_aa: CASSETWDTEAFF
cdr3_nt: TGTGCCAGCAGTGAAACTTGGGACACTGAAGCTTTCTTT
d_call: -
j_call: TRBJ1-1
v_call: TRBV6-1
clone_size: few

cdr3_aa: CASSPPGAQAFF
cdr3_nt: TGCGCCAGCAGTCCCCCCGGGGCCCAAGCTTTCTTT
d_call: -
j_call: TRBJ1-1
v_call: TRBV10-2
clone_size: few

cdr3_aa: CASVGQGATYGYTF
cdr3_nt: TGTGCCAGCGTGGGGCAGGGGGCCACCTATGGCTACACCTTC
d_call: TRBD1
j_call: TRBJ1-2
v_call: TRBV12-3/TRBV12-4
clone_size: few

cdr3_aa: CASSYGQGYVYTF
cdr3_nt: TGTGCCAGCAGTTACGGACAGGGTTATGTCTACACCTTC
d_call: TRBD1
j_call: TRBJ1-2
v_call: TRBV6-5
clone_size: -

cdr3_aa: CASSFGGGTETQYF
cdr3_nt: TGTGCCAGCAGTTTTGGGGGGGGTACGGAGACCCAGTACTTC
d_call: TRBD2
j_call: TRBJ2-5
v_call: TRBV27
clone_size: few

cdr3_aa: CASSPEGSPSQPQHF
cdr3_nt: TGTGCCAGCAGTCCCGAGGGGAGCCCGAGTCAGCCCCAGCATTTT
d_call: -
j_call: TRBJ1-5
v_call: TRBV6-1
clone_size: many

cdr3_aa: CASSPVGGIVAQPQHF
cdr3_nt: TGTGCCAGCAGCCCAGTTGGGGGTATCGTCGCTCAGCCCCAGCATTTT
d_call: -
j_call: TRBJ1-5
v_call: TRBV11-3
clone_size: -

cdr3_aa: CASIIVTEAFF
cdr3_nt: TGCGCCAGCATAATCGTCACTGAAGCTTTCTTT
d_call: -
j_call: TRBJ1-1
v_call: TRBV5-1
clone_size: few

cdr3_aa: CASSSRTSRSYNEQFF
cdr3_nt: TGTGCCAGCAGCTCCCGAACTAGCCGCTCCTACAATGAGCAGTTCTTC
d_call: -
j_call: TRBJ2-1
v_call: TRBV5-6
clone_size: -

cdr3_aa: CASHSFLLEDTQYF
cdr3_nt: TGCGCCAGCCATTCTTTTCTTCTCGAGGATACGCAGTATTTT
d_call: -
j_call: TRBJ2-3
v_call: TRBV5-1
clone_size: -

cdr3_aa: CSVGLGDNTEAFF
cdr3_nt: TGCAGCGTTGGACTCGGGGATAACACTGAAGCTTTCTTT
d_call: -
j_call: TRBJ1-1
v_call: TRBV29-1
clone_size: few

cdr3_aa: CASSEQGRGRRNNEQFF
cdr3_nt: TGTGCCAGCAGTGAACAAGGGCGGGGGAGGAGAAACAATGAGCAGTTCTTC
d_call: TRBD2
j_call: TRBJ2-1
v_call: TRBV6-1
clone_size: few

cdr3_aa: CASSPIRDITNQPQHF
cdr3_nt: TGTGCCAGCAGCCCTATCCGGGACATAACCAATCAGCCCCAGCATTTT
d_call: -
j_call: TRBJ1-5
v_call: TRBV11-3
clone_size: -

cdr3_aa: CASSWGGMNTEAFF
cdr3_nt: TGTGCCAGCAGTTGGGGAGGGATGAACACTGAAGCTTTCTTT
d_call: -
j_call: TRBJ1-1
v_call: TRBV28
clone_size: few

cdr3_aa: CASRDRGYTEAFF
cdr3_nt: TGTGCCAGCAGGGACAGGGGGTACACTGAAGCTTTCTTT
d_call: TRBD1
j_call: TRBJ1-1
v_call: TRBV12-3/TRBV12-4
clone_size: -